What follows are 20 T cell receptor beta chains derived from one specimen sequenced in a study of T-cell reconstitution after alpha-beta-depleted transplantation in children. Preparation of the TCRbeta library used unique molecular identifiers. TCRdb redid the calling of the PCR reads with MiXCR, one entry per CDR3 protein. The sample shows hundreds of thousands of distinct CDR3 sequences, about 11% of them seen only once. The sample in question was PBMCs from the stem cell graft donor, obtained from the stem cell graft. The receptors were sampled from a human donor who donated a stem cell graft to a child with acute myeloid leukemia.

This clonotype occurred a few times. CDR3 DNA sequence: TGCAGTGCTAGAGATAGGCGGGAGGGCCGCAATGAGCAGTTCTTC. The encoded protein is CSARDRREGRNEQFF. The J gene is TRBJ2-1, the V gene TRBV20-1, with TRBD2 matching over 9 bases. Looked up from germline, CDR1 is DFQATT and CDR2 is SNEGSKA (reference sequence). The CDR3 length is 15 residues. V lost 0 bases to trimming and J lost 6 bases; unmatched junction nucleotides: 6.

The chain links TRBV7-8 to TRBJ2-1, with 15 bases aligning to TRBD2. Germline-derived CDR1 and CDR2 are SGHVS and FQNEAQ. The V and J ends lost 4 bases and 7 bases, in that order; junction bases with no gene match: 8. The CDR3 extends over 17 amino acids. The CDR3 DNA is TGTGCCAGCAGCTCCCGATGGACTAGCGGGAGGGTTAATGAGCAGTTCTTC. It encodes CASSSRWTSGRVNEQFF. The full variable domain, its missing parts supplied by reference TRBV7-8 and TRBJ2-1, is GAGVSQSPRYKVAKRGQDVALRCDPISGHVSLFWYQQALGQGPEFLTYFQNEAQLDKSGLPSDRFFAERPEGSVSTLKIQRTQQEDSAVYLCASSSRWTSGRVNEQFFGPGTRLTVL.

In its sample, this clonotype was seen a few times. CDR3 DNA: TGTGCCAGCACTCAATTGCCGGGACTAGCGGGAGGAGTGAACATTCAGTACTTC. Translating gives CASTQLPGLAGGVNIQYF. This sequence joins TRBV6-2 or TRBV6-3 and TRBJ2-4; 15 nucleotides align to TRBD2. The ends lost 7 bases at V and 7 bases at J; junction bases unmatched: 14. Germline V lookup: CDR1 MNHEY, CDR2 SVGEGT. The CDR3 sequence is 18 residues long.

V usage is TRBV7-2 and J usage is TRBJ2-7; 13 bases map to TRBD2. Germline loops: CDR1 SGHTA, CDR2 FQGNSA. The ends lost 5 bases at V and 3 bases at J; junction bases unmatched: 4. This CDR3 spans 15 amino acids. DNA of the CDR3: TGTGCCAGCAGCGCGGGACTAGCGGGGAACTACGAGCAGTACTTC. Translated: CASSAGLAGNYEQYF.

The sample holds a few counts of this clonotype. The CDR3 DNA reads TGCAGCGCAACGCGGTTCGGAGAGACCCAGTACTTC. This gives the protein CSATRFGETQYF. The gene calls are TRBV29-1 and TRBJ2-5; no clear D. V shed 7 bases and J shed 4 bases, with 13 bases lying between them. Germline V lookup: CDR1 SQVTM, CDR2 ANQGSEA. This CDR3 contains 12 residues.

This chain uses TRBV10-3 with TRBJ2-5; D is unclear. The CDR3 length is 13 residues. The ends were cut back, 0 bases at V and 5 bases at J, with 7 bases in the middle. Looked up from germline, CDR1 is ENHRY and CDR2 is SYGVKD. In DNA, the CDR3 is TGTGCCATCAGTGAGTCAGGACCGGAGACCCAGTACTTC. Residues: CAISESGPETQYF.

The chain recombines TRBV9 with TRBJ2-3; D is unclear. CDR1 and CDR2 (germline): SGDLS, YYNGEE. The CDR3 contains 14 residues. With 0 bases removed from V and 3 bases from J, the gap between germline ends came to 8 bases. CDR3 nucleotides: TGTGCCAGCAGCGTAGCTAGTACTACAGATACGCAGTATTTT. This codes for CASSVASTTDTQYF.

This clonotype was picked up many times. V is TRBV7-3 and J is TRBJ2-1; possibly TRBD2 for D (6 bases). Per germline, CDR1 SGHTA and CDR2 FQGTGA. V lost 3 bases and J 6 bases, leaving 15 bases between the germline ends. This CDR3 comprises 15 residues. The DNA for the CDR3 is TGTGCCAGCAGCTTCGGAGGGCCGGAAAGCAATGAGCAGTTCTTC. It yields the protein CASSFGGPESNEQFF.

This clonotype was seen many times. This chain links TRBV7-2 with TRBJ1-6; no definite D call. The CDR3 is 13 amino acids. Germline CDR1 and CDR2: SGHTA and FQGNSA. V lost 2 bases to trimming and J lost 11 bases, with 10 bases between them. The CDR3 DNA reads TGTGCCAGCAGCTTAACTGACGCAACACCCCTCCACTTT. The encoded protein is CASSLTDATPLHF. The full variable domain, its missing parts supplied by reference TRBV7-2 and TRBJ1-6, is GAGVSQSPSNKVTEKGKDVELRCDPISGHTALYWYRQSLGQGLEFLIYFQGNSAPDKSGLPSDRFSAERTGGSVSTLTIQRTQQEDSAVYLCASSLTDATPLHFGNGTRLTVT.

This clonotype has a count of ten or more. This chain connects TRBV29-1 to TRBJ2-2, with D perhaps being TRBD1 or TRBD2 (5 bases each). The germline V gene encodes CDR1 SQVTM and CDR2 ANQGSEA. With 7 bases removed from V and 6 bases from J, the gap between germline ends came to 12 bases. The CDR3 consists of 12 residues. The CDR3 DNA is TGCAGCGCCAGAATGGGGGCCGGGGAGCTGTTTTTT. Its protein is CSARMGAGELFF.

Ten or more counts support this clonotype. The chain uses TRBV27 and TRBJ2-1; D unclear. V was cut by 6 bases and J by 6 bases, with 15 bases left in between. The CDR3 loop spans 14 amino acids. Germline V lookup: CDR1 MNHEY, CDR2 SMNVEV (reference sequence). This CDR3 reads CASSLARSGNEQFF. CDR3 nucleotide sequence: TGTGCCAGCAGCTTAGCTAGATCCGGCAATGAGCAGTTCTTC.

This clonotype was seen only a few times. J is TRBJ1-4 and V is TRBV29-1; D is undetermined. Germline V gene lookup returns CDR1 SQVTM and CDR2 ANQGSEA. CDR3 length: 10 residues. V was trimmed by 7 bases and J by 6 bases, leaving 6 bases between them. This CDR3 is CSARDEKLFF. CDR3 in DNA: TGCAGCGCCCGTGATGAAAAACTGTTTTTT.

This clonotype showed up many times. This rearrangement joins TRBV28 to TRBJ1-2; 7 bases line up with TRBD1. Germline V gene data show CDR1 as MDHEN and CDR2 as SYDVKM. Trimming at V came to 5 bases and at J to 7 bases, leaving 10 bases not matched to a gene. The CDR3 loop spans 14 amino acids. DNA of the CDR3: TGTGCCAGCAGTCTTAACAGGGGATTGGGTGGCTACACCTTC. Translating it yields CASSLNRGLGGYTF.

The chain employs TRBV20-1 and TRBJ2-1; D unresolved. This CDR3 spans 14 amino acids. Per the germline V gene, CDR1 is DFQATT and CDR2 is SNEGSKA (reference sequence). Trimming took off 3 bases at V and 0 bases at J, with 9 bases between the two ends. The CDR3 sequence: CSASGISSYNEQFF. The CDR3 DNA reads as TGCAGTGCTAGTGGGATTTCCTCCTACAATGAGCAGTTCTTC.

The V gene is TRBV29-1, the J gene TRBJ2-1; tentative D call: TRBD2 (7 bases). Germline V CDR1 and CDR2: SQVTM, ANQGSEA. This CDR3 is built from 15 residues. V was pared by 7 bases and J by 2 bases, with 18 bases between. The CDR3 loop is CSAVGAGATYNEQFF. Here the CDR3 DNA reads TGCAGCGCGGTGGGGGCGGGAGCAACCTACAATGAGCAGTTCTTC.

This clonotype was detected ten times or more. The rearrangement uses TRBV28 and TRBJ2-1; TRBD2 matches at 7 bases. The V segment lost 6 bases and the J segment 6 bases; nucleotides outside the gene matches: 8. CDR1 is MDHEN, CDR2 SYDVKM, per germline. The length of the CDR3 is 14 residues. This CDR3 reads CASSHGLVPNEQFF. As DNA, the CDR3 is TGTGCCAGCAGCCATGGACTAGTCCCCAATGAGCAGTTCTTC.

The CDR3 sequence is CASSPQTPGGNGYTF. DNA of the CDR3: TGTGCCAGCAGCCCCCAAACCCCAGGGGGCAATGGCTACACCTTC. The chain joins TRBV7-2 to TRBJ1-2, with 8 bases fitting TRBD1. With V trimmed by 5 bases and J by 6 bases, 11 bases remained unmatched. The germline CDR1 and CDR2 sequences are SGHTA and FQGNSA. The CDR3 runs 15 residues.

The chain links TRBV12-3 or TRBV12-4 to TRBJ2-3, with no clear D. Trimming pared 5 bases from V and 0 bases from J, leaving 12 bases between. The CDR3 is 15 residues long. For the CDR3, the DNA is TGTGCCAGCAGTCCCCAGACGGACAGCACAGATACGCAGTATTTT. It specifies CASSPQTDSTDTQYF.

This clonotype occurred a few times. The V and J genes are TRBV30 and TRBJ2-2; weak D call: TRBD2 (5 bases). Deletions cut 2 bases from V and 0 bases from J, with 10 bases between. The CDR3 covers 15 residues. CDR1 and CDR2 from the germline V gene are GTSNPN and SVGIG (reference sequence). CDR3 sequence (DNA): TGTGCCTGGAGTCGCCCCGGGACGAACACCGGGGAGCTGTTTTTT. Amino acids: CAWSRPGTNTGELFF.

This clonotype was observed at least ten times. CDR3 sequence (DNA): TGCAGCGTTGAAGAGGGGTACGAGCAGTACTTC. Its protein is CSVEEGYEQYF. This rearrangement joins TRBV29-1 to TRBJ2-7; D is undetermined. CDR3 length: 11 amino acids. The V and J ends lost 0 bases and 4 bases respectively, with 4 bases between them. CDR1 SQVTM and CDR2 ANQGSEA come from the germline V gene.